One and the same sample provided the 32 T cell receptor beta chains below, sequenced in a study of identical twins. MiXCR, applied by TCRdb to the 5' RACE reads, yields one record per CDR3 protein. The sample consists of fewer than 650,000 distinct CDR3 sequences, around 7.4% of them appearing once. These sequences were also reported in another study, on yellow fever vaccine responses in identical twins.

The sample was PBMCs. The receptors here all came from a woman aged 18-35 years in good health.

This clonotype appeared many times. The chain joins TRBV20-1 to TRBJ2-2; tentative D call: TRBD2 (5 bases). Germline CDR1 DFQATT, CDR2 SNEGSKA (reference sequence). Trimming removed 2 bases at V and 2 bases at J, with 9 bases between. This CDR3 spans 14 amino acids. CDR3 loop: CSARRGSNTGELFF. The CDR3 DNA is TGCAGTGCTAGACGTGGGAGTAACACCGGGGAGCTGTTTTTT.

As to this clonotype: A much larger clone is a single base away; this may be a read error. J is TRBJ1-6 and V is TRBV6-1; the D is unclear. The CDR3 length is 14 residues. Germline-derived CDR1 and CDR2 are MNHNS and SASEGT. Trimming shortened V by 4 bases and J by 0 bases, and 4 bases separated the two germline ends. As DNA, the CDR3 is TGTGCCAGCAGTGCTGGCTCCTATAATTCACCCCTCCACTTT. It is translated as CASSAGSYNSPLHF.

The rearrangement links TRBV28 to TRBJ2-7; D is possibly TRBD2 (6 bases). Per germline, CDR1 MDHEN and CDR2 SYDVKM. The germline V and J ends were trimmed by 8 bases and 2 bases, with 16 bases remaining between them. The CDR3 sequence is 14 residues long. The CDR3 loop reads CASRTGTGPYEQYV. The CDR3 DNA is TGTGCCAGCCGTACCGGGACTGGCCCCTACGAGCAGTACGTC.

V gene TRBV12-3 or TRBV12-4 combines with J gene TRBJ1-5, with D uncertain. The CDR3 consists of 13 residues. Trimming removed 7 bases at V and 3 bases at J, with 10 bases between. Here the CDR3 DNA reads TGTGCCAGCACAGGCCAATTCAATCAGCCCCAGCATTTT. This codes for CASTGQFNQPQHF.

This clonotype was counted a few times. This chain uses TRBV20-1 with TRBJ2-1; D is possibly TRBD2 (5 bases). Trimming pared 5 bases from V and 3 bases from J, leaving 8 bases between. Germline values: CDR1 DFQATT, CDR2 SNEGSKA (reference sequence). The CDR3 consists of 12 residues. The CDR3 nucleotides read TGCAGTGCTCCCGGGATCTACAATGAGCAGTTCTTC. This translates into CSAPGIYNEQFF.

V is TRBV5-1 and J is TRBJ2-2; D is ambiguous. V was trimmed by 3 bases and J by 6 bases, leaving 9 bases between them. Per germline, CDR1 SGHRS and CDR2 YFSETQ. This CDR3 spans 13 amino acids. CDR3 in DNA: TGCGCCAGCAGCTCCAGGACGGCCGGGGAGCTGTTTTTT. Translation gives CASSSRTAGELFF.

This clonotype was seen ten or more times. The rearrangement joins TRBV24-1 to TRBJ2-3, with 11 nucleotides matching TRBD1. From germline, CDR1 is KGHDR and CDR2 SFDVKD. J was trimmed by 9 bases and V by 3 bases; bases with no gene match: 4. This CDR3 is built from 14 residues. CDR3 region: CATSDGGTGGTQYF. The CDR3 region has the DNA TGTGCCACCAGTGATGGAGGGACAGGGGGGACGCAGTATTTT.

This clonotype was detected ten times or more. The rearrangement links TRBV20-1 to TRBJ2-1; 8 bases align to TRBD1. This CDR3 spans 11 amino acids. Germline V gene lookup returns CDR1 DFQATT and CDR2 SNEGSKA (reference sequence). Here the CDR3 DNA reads TGCAGCCGGCTGGACAGGGATGAGCAGTTCTTC. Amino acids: CSRLDRDEQFF.

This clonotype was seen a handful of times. CDR3 coding DNA: TGTGCCAGCTCAACTGGACAGGGTACGCAGTATTTT. This encodes CASSTGQGTQYF. This chain links TRBV18 with TRBJ2-3, with TRBD1 identical over 8 bases. The CDR3 is made up of 12 amino acids. V lost 5 bases, J lost 8 bases, and 3 bases stayed unmatched. Germline V CDR1 and CDR2: KGHSH, LQKENI.

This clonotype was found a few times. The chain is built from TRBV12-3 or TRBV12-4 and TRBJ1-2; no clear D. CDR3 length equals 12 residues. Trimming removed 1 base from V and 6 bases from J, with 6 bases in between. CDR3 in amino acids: CASSLVPDGYTF. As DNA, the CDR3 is TGTGCCAGCAGTTTAGTCCCTGATGGCTACACCTTC.

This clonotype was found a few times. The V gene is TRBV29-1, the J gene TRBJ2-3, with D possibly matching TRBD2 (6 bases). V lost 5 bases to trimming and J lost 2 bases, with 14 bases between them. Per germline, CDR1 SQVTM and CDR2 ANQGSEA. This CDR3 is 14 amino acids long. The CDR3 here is CSVNRDSYTDTQYF. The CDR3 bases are TGCAGCGTTAACCGGGACTCCTACACAGATACGCAGTATTTT.

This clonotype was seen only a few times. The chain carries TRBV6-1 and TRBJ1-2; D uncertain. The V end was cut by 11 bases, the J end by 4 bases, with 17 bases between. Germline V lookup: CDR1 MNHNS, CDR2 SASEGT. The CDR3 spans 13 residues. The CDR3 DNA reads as TGTGCCTTATCCGGGCCAAACGCCTATGGCTACACCTTC. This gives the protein CALSGPNAYGYTF.

The CDR3 loop is CSARGYPSSPLHF. The CDR3 DNA reads TGCAGTGCTAGAGGTTACCCCTCTTCACCCCTCCACTTT. The V gene is TRBV20-1, the J gene TRBJ1-6; D unresolved. V was clipped by 1 base and J by 9 bases, with 10 bases between them. Germline V gene data show CDR1 as DFQATT and CDR2 as SNEGSKA (reference sequence). This CDR3 comprises 13 residues.

The DNA for the CDR3 is TGCAGTGCGAGTGGACGGCGTAGCACAGATACGCAGTATTTT. It is translated as CSASGRRSTDTQYF. The V call is TRBV20-1, the J call TRBJ2-3; D is ambiguous. The V gene lost 6 bases and the J gene lost 0 bases, with 13 bases spanning the gap. This CDR3 contains 14 residues. Germline CDR1 and CDR2: DFQATT and SNEGSKA (reference sequence).

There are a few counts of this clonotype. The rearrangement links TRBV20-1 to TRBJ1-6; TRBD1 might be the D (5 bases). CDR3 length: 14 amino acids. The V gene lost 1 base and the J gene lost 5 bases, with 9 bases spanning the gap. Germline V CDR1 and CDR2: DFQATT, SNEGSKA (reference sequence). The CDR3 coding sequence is TGCAGTGCTAGAGCTCGGGGGGATAATTCACCCCTCCACTTT. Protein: CSARARGDNSPLHF.

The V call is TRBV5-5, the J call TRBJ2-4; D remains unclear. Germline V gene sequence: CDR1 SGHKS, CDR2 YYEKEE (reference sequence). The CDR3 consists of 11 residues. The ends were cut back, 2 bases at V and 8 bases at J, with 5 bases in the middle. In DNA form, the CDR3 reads TGTGCCAGCAGCTTAGGTTACATTCAGTACTTC. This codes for CASSLGYIQYF.

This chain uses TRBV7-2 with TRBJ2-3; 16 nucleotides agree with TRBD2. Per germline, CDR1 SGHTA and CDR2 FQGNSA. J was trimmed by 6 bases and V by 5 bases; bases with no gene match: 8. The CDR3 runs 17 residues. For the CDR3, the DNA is TGTGCCAGCAGCCCTCCGGGACTAGCGGGAGGGCTGGATACGCAGTATTTT. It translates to CASSPPGLAGGLDTQYF.

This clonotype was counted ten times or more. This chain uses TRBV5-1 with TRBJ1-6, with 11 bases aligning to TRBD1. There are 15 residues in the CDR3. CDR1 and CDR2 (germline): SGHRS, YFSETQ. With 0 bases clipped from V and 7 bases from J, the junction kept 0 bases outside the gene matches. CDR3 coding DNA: TGCGCCAGCAGCTTGGGGACAGGGGGCAATTCACCCCTCCACTTT. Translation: CASSLGTGGNSPLHF.

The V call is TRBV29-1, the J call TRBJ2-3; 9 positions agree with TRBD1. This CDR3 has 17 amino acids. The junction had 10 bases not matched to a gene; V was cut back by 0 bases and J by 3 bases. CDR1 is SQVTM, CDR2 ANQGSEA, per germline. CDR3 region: CSVEDLGRDRETDTQYF. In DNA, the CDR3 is TGCAGCGTTGAAGATCTTGGTCGGGACAGGGAAACAGATACGCAGTATTTT.

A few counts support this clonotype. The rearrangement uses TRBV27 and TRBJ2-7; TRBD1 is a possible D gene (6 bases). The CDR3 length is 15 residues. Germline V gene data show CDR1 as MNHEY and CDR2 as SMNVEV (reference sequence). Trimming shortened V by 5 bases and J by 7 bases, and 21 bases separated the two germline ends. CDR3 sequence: CASSPDRTILREQYF. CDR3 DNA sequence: TGTGCCAGCAGTCCAGACAGGACCATTCTACGAGAGCAGTACTTC.

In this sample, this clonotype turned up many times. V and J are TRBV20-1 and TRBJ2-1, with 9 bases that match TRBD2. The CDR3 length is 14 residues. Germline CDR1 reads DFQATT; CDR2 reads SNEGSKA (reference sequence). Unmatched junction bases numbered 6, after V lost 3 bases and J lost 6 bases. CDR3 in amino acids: CSASAASGINEQFF. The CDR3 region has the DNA TGCAGTGCTAGTGCGGCTAGCGGGATCAATGAGCAGTTCTTC.

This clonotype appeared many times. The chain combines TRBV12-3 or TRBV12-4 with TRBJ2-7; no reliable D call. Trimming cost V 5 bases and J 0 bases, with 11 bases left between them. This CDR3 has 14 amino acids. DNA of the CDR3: TGTGCCAGCAGTCCCACGACATCCTCCTACGAGCAGTACTTC. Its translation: CASSPTTSSYEQYF.

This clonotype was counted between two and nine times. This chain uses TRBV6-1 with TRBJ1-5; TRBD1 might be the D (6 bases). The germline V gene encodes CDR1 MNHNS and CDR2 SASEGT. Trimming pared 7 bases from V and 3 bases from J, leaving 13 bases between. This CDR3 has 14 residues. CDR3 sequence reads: CASIGTGSNQPQHF. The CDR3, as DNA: TGTGCCAGCATAGGAACAGGGTCCAATCAGCCCCAGCATTTT.

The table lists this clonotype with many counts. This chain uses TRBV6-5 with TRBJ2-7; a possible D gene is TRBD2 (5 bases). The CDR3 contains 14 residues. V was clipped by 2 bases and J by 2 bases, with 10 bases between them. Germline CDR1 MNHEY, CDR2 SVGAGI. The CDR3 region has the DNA TGTGCCAGCAGTTACCGGGGAGTAACCTACGAGCAGTACTTC. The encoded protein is CASSYRGVTYEQYF.

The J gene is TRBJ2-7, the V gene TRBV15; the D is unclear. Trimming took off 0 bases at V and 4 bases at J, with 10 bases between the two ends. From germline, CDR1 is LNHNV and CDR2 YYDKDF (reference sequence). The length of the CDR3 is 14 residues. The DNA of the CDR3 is TGTGCCACCAGCAGAGATCATGGGATTTACGAGCAGTACTTC. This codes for CATSRDHGIYEQYF.

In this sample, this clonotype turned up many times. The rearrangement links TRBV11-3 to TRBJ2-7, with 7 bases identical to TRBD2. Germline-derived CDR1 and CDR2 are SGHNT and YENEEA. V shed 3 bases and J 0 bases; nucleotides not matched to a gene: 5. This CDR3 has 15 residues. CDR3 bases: TGTGCCAGCAGCTTGAAAGCGGGGAACTCCTACGAGCAGTACTTC. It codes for CASSLKAGNSYEQYF.

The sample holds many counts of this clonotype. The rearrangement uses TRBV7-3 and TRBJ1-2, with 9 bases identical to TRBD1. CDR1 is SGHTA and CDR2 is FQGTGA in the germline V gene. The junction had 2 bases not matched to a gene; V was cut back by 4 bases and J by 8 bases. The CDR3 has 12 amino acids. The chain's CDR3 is CASSSGQGGYTF. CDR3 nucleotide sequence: TGTGCCAGCAGCTCAGGACAGGGGGGCTACACCTTC.

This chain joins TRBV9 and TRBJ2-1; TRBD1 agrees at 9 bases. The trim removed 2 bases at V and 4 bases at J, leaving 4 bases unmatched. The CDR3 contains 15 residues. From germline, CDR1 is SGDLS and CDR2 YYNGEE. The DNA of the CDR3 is TGTGCCAGCAGCGTGACAGGGGGTGGGTACAATGAGCAGTTCTTC. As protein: CASSVTGGGYNEQFF.

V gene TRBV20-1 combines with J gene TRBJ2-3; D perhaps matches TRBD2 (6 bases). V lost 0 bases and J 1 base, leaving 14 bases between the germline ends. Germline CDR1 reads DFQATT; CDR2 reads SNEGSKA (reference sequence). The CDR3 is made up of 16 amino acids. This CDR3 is CSARDLGGPGTDTQYF. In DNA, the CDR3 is TGCAGTGCTAGAGATCTAGGAGGGCCGGGCACAGATACGCAGTATTTT.

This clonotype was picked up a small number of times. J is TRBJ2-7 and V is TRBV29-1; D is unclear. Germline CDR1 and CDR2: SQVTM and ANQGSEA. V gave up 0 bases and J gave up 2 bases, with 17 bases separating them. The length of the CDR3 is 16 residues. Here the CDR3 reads CSVEDSGSFYPYEQYF. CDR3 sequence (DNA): TGCAGCGTTGAAGATTCCGGTTCCTTTTACCCCTACGAGCAGTACTTC.

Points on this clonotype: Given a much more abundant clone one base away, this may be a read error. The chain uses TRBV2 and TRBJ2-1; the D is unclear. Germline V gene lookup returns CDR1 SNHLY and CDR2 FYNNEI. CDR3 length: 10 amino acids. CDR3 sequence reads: CASNGDEKFF. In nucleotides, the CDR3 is TGTGCCAGCAACGGAGATGAGAAGTTCTTC.

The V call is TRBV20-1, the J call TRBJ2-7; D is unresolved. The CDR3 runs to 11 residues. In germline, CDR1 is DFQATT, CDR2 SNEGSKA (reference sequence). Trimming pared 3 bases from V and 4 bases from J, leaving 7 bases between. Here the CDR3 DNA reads TGCAGTGCTAGTGATGATTACGAGCAGTACGTC. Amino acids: CSASDDYEQYV.